A single sample gave rise to the 17 T cell receptor beta chains below, sequenced in a study of CD8+ T cells in alopecia areata. Extraction and reverse transcription of RNA yielded cDNA as the sequencing template. Using immunoSEQ multiplex PCR, the repertoire was profiled, and TCRdb retains in-frame clones only, with some absent. Of around 100,000 clones listed, around 86% are singletons. Treatment indicated: oral pan-JAK inhibitor, 5-10 mg twice daily. This material consisted of CD8+ T cells sorted from blood, taken between weeks 30 and 35, from a patient treated with tofacitinib. These receptors were taken from a human donor with alopecia areata.

CDR3 loop: CASSVDGSYNEQFF. The CDR3 DNA reads TGTGCCAGCAGCGTAGACGGGAGCTACAATGAGCAGTTCTTC. The chain couples TRBV9 to TRBJ2-1; D is perhaps TRBD2 (6 bases). Germline V gives CDR1 SGDLS, CDR2 YYNGEE. The CDR3 loop spans 14 amino acids. The V end was cut by 0 bases, the J end by 3 bases, with 7 bases between. Filled out from reference TRBV9 and TRBJ2-1, the complete variable domain reads DSGVTQTPKHLITATGQRVTLRCSPRSGDLSVYWYQQSLDQGLQFLIQYYNGEERAKGNILERFSAQQFPDLHSELNLSSLELGDSALYFCASSVDGSYNEQFFGPGTRLTVL.

The CDR3 loop reads CASSLLTGTDNEQFF. DNA of the CDR3: TGCGCCAGCAGTTTACTTACCGGGACAGACAATGAGCAGTTCTTC. The chain employs TRBV23-1 and TRBJ2-1; 7 bases agree with TRBD1. TRBV23-1 is sorted into the ORF group, with uncertain function. CDR3 size: 15 residues. The V and J ends lost 5 bases and 5 bases, in that order; junction bases with no gene match: 9.

The J gene is TRBJ2-1, the V gene TRBV18; TRBD2 is a possible D gene (6 bases). In germline, CDR1 is KGHSH, CDR2 LQKENI. The V end was cut by 6 bases, the J end by 8 bases, with 17 bases between. The CDR3 has 14 residues. The CDR3 region is CASSSAEGADEQFF. CDR3 nucleotide sequence: TGTGCCAGCTCGTCGGCGGAGGGAGCCGATGAGCAGTTCTTC.

The chain combines TRBV7-3 with TRBJ2-5; 8 bases match TRBD2. The end of the DNA fits TRBJ2-7 better, so the J call may be wrong. The V gene's germline CDR1 is SGHTA and CDR2 FQGTGA. The CDR3 contains 14 residues. DNA for the CDR3: TGTGCCAGCAGCCCAGGAGCGGGAGATGACGAGCAGTACTTC. Its protein product is CASSPGAGDDEQYF.

A note on this clone: The same CDR3 is also encoded by other DNA sequences in this sample. The V call is TRBV27, the J call TRBJ2-7; no reliable D call. With 0 bases removed from V and 4 bases from J, the gap between germline ends came to 7 bases. The CDR3 extends over 13 amino acids. Germline lookup yields CDR1 MNHEY and CDR2 SMNVEV (reference sequence). The CDR3 DNA reads TGTGCCAGCAGTTTATCGGGGTATTACGAGCAGTACTTC. Translating gives CASSLSGYYEQYF.

Points on this clone: Other nucleotide sequences from this sample produce the same CDR3. This sequence joins TRBV9 and TRBJ2-7; unclear D gene. The CDR3 has 13 amino acids. The V and J ends lost 3 bases and 0 bases respectively, with 7 bases between them. Germline assignment: CDR1 SGDLS and CDR2 YYNGEE. The CDR3 sequence: CASSGLNSYEQYF. CDR3 nucleotides: TGTGCCAGCAGCGGGCTAAACTCCTACGAGCAGTACTTC.

V is TRBV5-6 and J is TRBJ2-3; tentatively, D is TRBD1 (5 bases). The CDR3 consists of 16 residues. The ends were cut back, 2 bases at V and 2 bases at J, with 15 bases in the middle. Germline CDR1 SGHDT, CDR2 YYEEEE. The chain's CDR3 is CASSLGQGPYTDTQYF. The CDR3, as DNA: TGTGCCAGCAGCTTAGGACAAGGGCCGTACACAGATACGCAGTATTTT.

The rearrangement uses TRBV5-1 and TRBJ2-1; D is unresolved. The germline V and J ends were trimmed by 0 bases and 3 bases, with 10 bases remaining between them. The CDR3 consists of 15 residues. Germline lookup yields CDR1 SGHRS and CDR2 YFSETQ. CDR3 region: CASSLGSDGYNEQFF. The CDR3 nucleotides read TGCGCCAGCAGCTTGGGGTCCGACGGCTACAATGAGCAGTTCTTC.

In its sample, this clone was seen once. The genes are TRBV7-2 and TRBJ2-1; the match to TRBD2 covers 14 bases. In germline, CDR1 is SGHTA, CDR2 FQGNSA. CDR3 length: 16 residues. With 5 bases clipped from V and 8 bases from J, the junction kept 8 bases outside the gene matches. The CDR3 sequence: CASSLGTSGSRDEQFF. In nucleotides, the CDR3 is TGTGCCAGCAGCCTGGGGACTAGCGGGAGTCGAGATGAGCAGTTCTTC. The full variable domain, in which reference TRBV7-2 and TRBJ2-1 provide the parts outside the CDR3, is GAGVSQSPSNKVTEKGKDVELRCDPISGHTALYWYRQSLGQGLEFLIYFQGNSAPDKSGLPSDRFSAERTGGSVSTLTIQRTQQEDSAVYLCASSLGTSGSRDEQFFGPGTRLTVL.

V is TRBV4-1 and J is TRBJ2-7, with 8 bases fitting TRBD2. Trimming took 2 bases from V and 4 from J; bases not matched to a gene: 1. The CDR3 has 13 residues. CDR1 is MGHRA, CDR2 YSYEKL, per germline. DNA of the CDR3: TGCGCCAGCAGCCAACCGGGGGGGTACGAGCAGTACTTC. It specifies CASSQPGGYEQYF.

V usage is TRBV14 and J usage is TRBJ2-7; D gene uncertain. V lost 2 bases, J lost 0 bases, and 8 bases lay in between. Germline V gene sequence: CDR1 SGHDN, CDR2 FVKESK. CDR3 size: 14 residues. CDR3 in DNA: TGTGCCAGCAGCCAAATGACGGTCTCCTACGAGCAGTACTTC. Protein product: CASSQMTVSYEQYF.

This CDR3 reads CSVEPGEGTDTQYF. CDR3 coding DNA: TGCAGCGTTGAACCAGGGGAGGGGACAGATACGCAGTATTTT. This rearrangement joins TRBV29-1 to TRBJ2-3, with D tentatively TRBD2 (7 bases). CDR3 length equals 14 residues. Trimming pared 2 bases from V and 3 bases from J, leaving 12 bases between. Germline V gene data show CDR1 as SQVTM and CDR2 as ANQGSEA.

The genes are TRBV7-6 and TRBJ2-2; D uncertain. Germline lookup yields CDR1 SGHVS and CDR2 FNYEAQ. V dropped 1 base and J dropped 0 bases, with 6 bases sitting between them. CDR3 length: 15 amino acids. As DNA, the CDR3 is TGTGCCAGCAGCTTAGGGGCAGCGAACACCGGGGAGCTGTTTTTT. This translates into CASSLGAANTGELFF.

The rearrangement joins TRBV6-1 to TRBJ2-3; D is unclear. CDR1 and CDR2 from the germline V gene are MNHNS and SASEGT. Deletions cut 2 bases from V and 3 bases from J, with 9 bases between. The CDR3 is made up of 14 amino acids. The CDR3, as DNA: TGTGCCAGCAGTGAATCGGATCAGACAGATACGCAGTATTTT. Amino acid sequence: CASSESDQTDTQYF.

The chain employs TRBV27 and TRBJ1-2, with 7 bases fitting TRBD1. This CDR3 has 16 amino acids. V lost 4 bases to trimming and J lost 4 bases; unmatched junction nucleotides: 12. CDR1 is MNHEY, CDR2 SMNVEV, per germline (reference sequence). In DNA form, the CDR3 reads TGTGCCAGCAGTTCGACAGGGACCACTTCCATCTATGGCTACACCTTC. It is translated as CASSSTGTTSIYGYTF.

V gene TRBV5-6 combines with J gene TRBJ2-7, with a tentative D call TRBD1 (5 bases). In germline, CDR1 is SGHDT, CDR2 YYEEEE. V dropped 4 bases and J dropped 4 bases, with 15 bases sitting between them. The CDR3 is made up of 14 amino acids. For the CDR3, the DNA is TGTGCCAGCAGCCCAGGGCTGGGGTCGTACGAGCAGTACTTC. Its translation is CASSPGLGSYEQYF. The variable domain in full, with the rest retrieved from reference TRBV5-6 and TRBJ2-7, is DAGVTQSPTHLIKTRGQQVTLRCSPKSGHDTVSWYQQALGQGPQFIFQYYEEEERQRGNFPDRFSGHQFPNYSSELNVNALLLGDSALYLCASSPGLGSYEQYFGPGTRLTVT.

The CDR3 nucleotides are TGTGCCAGCAGCTCAAGGGACAGTCCGGAGCAGTACTTC. It encodes CASSSRDSPEQYF. The rearrangement links TRBV5-4 to TRBJ2-7; 7 positions agree with TRBD1. The CDR3 length is 13 residues. V trimming: 3 bases; J trimming: 7 bases; junction bases outside the gene matches: 7. Germline CDR1 and CDR2: SGHNT and YYREEE (reference sequence). Supplemented by reference TRBV5-4 and TRBJ2-7, the full variable domain reads ETGVTQSPTHLIKTRGQQVTLRCSSQSGHNTVSWYQQALGQGPQFIFQYYREEENGRGNFPPRFSGLQFPNYSSELNVNALELDDSALYLCASSSRDSPEQYFGPGTRLTVT.